This T cell receptor beta chain emerged from a study of response to subunit inactivated influenza vaccine. TCRdb re-called the RT-PCR reads through MiXCR, storing one row per CDR3 protein. The data hold some 570,000 distinct CDR3 sequences, with about 11% observed a single time. This clonotype occurred a few times. CDR1 and CDR2 from the germline V gene are SGHRS and YFSETQ. The CDR3 runs to 15 residues. The V and J ends lost 5 bases and 1 base respectively, with 14 bases between them. These data also featured in a second study, about T cells expressing NK-cell markers. According to that study: For TCR beta, cDNA was produced by 5'RACE template switching with UMIs. Investigators obtained TCR beta repertoires from sorted CD3+CD56+NKG2C+, CD3+CD56+NKG2C- and CD3+CD56-NKG2C+ T cells. In the group of eight sequenced donors, seven were HCMV-seropositive and one was seronegative. The share of CD8+ T cells held by dominant NKG2C+ clonotypes was about 1.0-7.5% in about six donors. The CD3+CD56-NKG2C+ fraction of several donors was likewise dominated by these clonotypes.

This material consisted of PBMCs from blood, taken on the day of vaccination. The V call is TRBV5-1, the J call TRBJ2-3; D not certain. The sequence came from a man in his fifties who received an inactivated influenza vaccine. The CDR3 nucleotides read TGCGCCAGCAGGAGGACGGGTCAGGGCACAGATACGCAGTATTTT. This sequence encodes CASRRTGQGTDTQYF.